This T cell receptor (beta chain) came from a study of cytomegalovirus exposure and HLA in healthy donors. General observations from the study: Later genetic work tied a missense DCLRE1C variant to beta-chain V and J trimming. Certain sequence variants were highly shared and formed a cluster, and this cluster was likely a sequencing artifact. Previous analysis showed most TCR beta V segments were productive about 87% or about 30% of the time. Later on, an analysis tied roughly 17,000 TCR beta sequences to HLA alleles at 0.05 false discovery rate.

With 60 Vbeta and 13 Jbeta primers, the PCR was carried out. Assay used: immunoSEQ multiplex PCR; TCRdb lists only in-frame clones, some missing. The sample has around 200,000 clones; 80% to 90% are singletons. CDR1 and CDR2 from the germline V gene are SGHNT and YYREEE (reference sequence). The CDR3 has 14 amino acids. The junction had 6 bases not matched to a gene; V was cut back by 4 bases and J by 4 bases. As to this clone: Its antigen is unidentified.

Sequencing was done on a sample of PBMCs. The clonotype was recovered from a woman in her twenties or thirties in good health and CMV-seronegative. The V and J genes are TRBV5-4 and TRBJ2-5, with TRBD1 matching over 8 bases. The CDR3 DNA sequence: TGTGCCAGCAGCCCGGGACAGGACCCAGAGACCCAGTACTTC. This codes for CASSPGQDPETQYF. Together with reference TRBV5-4 and TRBJ2-5, the CDR3 gives the full variable domain: ETGVTQSPTHLIKTRGQQVTLRCSSQSGHNTVSWYQQALGQGPQFIFQYYREEENGRGNFPPRFSGLQFPNYSSELNVNALELDDSALYLCASSPGQDPETQYFGPGTRLLVL.